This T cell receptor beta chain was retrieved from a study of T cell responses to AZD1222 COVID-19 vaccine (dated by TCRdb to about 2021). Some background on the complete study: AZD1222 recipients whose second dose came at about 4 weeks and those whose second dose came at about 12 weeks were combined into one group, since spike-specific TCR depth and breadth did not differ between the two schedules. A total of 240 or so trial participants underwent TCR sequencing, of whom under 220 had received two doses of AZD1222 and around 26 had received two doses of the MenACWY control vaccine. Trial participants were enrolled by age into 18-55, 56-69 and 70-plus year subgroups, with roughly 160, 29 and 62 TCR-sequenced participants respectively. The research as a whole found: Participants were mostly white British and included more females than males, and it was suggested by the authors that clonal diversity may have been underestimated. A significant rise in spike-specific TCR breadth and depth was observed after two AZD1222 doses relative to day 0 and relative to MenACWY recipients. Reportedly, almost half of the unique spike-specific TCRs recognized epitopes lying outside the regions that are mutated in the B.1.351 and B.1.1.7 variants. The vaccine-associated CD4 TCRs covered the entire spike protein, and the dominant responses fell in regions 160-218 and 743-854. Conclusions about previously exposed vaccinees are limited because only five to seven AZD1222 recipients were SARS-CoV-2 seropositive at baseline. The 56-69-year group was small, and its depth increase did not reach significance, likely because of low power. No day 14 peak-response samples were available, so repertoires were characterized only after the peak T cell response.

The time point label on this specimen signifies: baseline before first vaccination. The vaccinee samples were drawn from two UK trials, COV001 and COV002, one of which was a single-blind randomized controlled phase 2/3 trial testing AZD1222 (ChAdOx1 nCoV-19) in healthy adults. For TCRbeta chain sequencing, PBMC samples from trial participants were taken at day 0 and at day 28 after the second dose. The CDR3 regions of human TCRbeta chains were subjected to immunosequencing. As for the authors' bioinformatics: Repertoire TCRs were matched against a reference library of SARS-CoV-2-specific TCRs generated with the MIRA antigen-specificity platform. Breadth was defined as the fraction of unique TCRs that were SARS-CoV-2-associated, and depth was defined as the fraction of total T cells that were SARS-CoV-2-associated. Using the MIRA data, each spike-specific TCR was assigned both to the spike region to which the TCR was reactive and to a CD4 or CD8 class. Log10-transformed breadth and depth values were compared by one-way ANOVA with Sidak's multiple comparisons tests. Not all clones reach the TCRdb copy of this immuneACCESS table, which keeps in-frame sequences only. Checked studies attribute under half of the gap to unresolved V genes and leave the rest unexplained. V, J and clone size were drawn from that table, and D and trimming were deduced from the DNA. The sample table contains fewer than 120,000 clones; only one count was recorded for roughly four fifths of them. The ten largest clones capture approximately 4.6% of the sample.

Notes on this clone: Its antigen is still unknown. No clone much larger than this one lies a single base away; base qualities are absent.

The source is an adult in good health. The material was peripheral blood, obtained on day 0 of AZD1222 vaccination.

The CDR3 protein: CASKKGPWNSPLHF. The DNA sequence is TGTGCCAGCAAGAAGGGGCCCTGGAATTCACCCCTCCACTTT. This chain joins TRBV6-5 to TRBJ1-6; a tentative D match to TRBD1 spans 5 bases. Reading the germline V gene gives CDR1 MNHEY and CDR2 SVGAGI. V was cut back by 7 bases and J by 7 bases, leaving a gap of 14 bases between them. Including cysteine and phenylalanine, the CDR3 has 14 amino acids. Here the CDR3 DNA is all that survives: 42 bases in frame from base 1.